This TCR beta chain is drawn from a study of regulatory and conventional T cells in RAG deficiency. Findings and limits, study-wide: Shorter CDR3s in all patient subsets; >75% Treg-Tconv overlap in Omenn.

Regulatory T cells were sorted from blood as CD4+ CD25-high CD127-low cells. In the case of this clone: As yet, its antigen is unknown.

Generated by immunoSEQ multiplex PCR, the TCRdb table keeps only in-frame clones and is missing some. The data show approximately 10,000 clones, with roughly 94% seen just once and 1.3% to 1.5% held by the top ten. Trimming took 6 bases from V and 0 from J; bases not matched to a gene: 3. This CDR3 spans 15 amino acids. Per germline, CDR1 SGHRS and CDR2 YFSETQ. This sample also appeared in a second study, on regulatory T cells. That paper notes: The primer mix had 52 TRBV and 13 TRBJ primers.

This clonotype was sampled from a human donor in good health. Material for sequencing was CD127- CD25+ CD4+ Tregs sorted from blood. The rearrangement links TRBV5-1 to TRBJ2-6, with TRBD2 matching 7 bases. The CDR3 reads CASKTGGSGANVLTF. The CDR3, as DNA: TGCGCCAGCAAGACGGGAGGCTCTGGGGCCAACGTCCTGACTTTC. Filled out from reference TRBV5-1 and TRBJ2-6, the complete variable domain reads KAGVTQTPRYLIKTRGQQVTLSCSPISGHRSVSWYQQTPGQGLQFLFEYFSETQRNKGNFPGRFSGRQFSNSRSEMNVSTLELGDSALYLCASKTGGSGANVLTFGAGSRLTVL.